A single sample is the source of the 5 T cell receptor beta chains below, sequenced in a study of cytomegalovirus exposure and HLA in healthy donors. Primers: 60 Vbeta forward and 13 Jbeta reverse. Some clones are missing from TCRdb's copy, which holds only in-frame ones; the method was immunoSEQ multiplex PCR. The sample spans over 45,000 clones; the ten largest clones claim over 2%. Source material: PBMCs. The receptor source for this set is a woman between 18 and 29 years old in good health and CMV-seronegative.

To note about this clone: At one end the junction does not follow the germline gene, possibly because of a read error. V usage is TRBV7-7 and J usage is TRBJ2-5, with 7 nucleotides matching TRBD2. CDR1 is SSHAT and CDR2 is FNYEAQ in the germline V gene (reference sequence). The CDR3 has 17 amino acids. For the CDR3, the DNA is TGTGCTAGCAGCTTGTCCGCTGGCGGGAGTTTCATCGAGACCCAGTACTTC. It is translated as CASSLSAGGSFIETQYF.

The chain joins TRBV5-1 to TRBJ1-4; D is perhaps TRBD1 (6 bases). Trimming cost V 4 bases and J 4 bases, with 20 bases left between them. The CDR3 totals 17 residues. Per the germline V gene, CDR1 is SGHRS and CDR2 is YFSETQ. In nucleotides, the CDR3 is TGCGCCAGCAGCCACAGGGCCCAGCTAGGGAATAATGAAAAACTGTTTTTT. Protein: CASSHRAQLGNNEKLFF. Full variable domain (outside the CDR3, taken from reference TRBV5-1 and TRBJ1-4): KAGVTQTPRYLIKTRGQQVTLSCSPISGHRSVSWYQQTPGQGLQFLFEYFSETQRNKGNFPGRFSGRQFSNSRSEMNVSTLELGDSALYLCASSHRAQLGNNEKLFFGSGTQLSVL.

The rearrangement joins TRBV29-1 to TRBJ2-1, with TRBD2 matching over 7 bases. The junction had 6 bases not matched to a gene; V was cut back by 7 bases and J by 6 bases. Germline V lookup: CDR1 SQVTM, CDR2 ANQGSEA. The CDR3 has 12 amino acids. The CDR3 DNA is TGCAGCGGCTCGGGGGGATCCAATGAGCAGTTCTTC. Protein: CSGSGGSNEQFF.

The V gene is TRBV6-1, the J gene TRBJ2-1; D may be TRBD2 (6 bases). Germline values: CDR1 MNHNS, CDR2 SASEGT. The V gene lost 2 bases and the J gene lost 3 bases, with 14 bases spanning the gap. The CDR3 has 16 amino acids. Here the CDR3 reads CASSEQGGTFYNEQFF. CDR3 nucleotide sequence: TGTGCCAGCAGTGAACAAGGCGGGACCTTCTACAATGAGCAGTTCTTC.

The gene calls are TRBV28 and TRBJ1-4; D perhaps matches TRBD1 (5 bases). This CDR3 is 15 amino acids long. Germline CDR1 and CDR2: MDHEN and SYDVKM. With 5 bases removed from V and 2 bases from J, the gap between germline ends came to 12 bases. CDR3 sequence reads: CASSPPGLTNEKLFF. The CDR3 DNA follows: TGTGCCAGCAGTCCACCGGGACTTACTAATGAAAAACTGTTTTTT.